This is a list of T cell receptor beta chains from one sample in a study of T cell repertoires in cytomegalovirus infection. The antigens for these receptors are not known. Via MiXCR, TCRdb re-called the reads, giving one row per CDR3 protein. The profile shows approximately 110,000 distinct CDR3 sequences, roughly 32% of them singletons. The material sequenced was CD8+ T cells from cultured PBMCs, taken from culture after CMV antigen stimulation. These receptors were taken from a human donor in good health (CMV status not recorded). Some clones in this sample may be carry-over from other donors' samples. CDR3s include the opening cysteine and the closing phenylalanine or tryptophan. The order of the fields is V gene, D gene, J gene, clone size, CDR3 DNA, CDR3 protein. A D gene is named only where the DNA matches it firmly. Not every row has a clone size; where given, it reads once, few, many or a size class.

v_gene: TRBV6-2/TRBV6-3
d_gene: TRBD1
j_gene: TRBJ2-7
abundance: NA
CDR3nt: TGTGCCAGCAGCCGGGCGACAGGGCTGCCCTACGAGCAGTACTTC
CDR3aa: CASSRATGLPYEQYF

v_gene: TRBV12-3/TRBV12-4
d_gene: NA
j_gene: TRBJ2-7
abundance: NA
CDR3nt: TGTGCCAGCAGCCCCTCCATCGGGACGGAATCCGAATACGAGCAGTACTTC
CDR3aa: CASSPSIGTESEYEQYF

v_gene: TRBV7-2
d_gene: NA
j_gene: TRBJ2-5
abundance: NA
CDR3nt: TGTGCCAGCAGCTTAGACGGCGCGGCCCAGTACTTC
CDR3aa: CASSLDGAAQYF

v_gene: TRBV6-8
d_gene: NA
j_gene: TRBJ2-7
abundance: NA
CDR3nt: TGTGCCAGCAGTCCCTGGCAGGGGGGCTACGAGCAGTACTTC
CDR3aa: CASSPWQGGYEQYF

v_gene: TRBV25-1
d_gene: NA
j_gene: TRBJ1-2
abundance: many
CDR3nt: TGTGCCAGCAGTGAAGGTCTGGGTTTGGGCTACACCTTC
CDR3aa: CASSEGLGLGYTF

v_gene: TRBV5-4
d_gene: TRBD1
j_gene: TRBJ2-1
abundance: few
CDR3nt: TGTGCCAGCAGCTTCACGGGACAGAACAATGAGCAGTTCTTC
CDR3aa: CASSFTGQNNEQFF

v_gene: TRBV6-2/TRBV6-3
d_gene: NA
j_gene: TRBJ2-7
abundance: NA
CDR3nt: TGTGCCAGCAGTACCAGGAACTCCCCGCGCTACGAGCAGTACTTC
CDR3aa: CASSTRNSPRYEQYF

v_gene: TRBV6-1
d_gene: TRBD2
j_gene: TRBJ2-2
abundance: NA
CDR3nt: TGTGCCAGCAAAGCAATAGCGGGGGGCACCACCGGGGAGCTGTTTTTT
CDR3aa: CASKAIAGGTTGELFF

v_gene: TRBV6-1
d_gene: TRBD1
j_gene: TRBJ1-6
abundance: NA
CDR3nt: TGTGCCAGCAGTGAAGCGAGAGGGGGCGCGGGGAATTCACCCCTCCACTTT
CDR3aa: CASSEARGGAGNSPLHF

v_gene: TRBV12-3/TRBV12-4
d_gene: TRBD2
j_gene: TRBJ2-2
abundance: once
CDR3nt: TGTGCCAGCAGTTCACTAGCGGGGTACACCGGGGAGCTGTTTTTT
CDR3aa: CASSSLAGYTGELFF

v_gene: TRBV12-3/TRBV12-4
d_gene: NA
j_gene: TRBJ2-1
abundance: NA
CDR3nt: TGTGCCAGCAGTTTGGGGGGGCTTAACAATGAGCAGTTCTTC
CDR3aa: CASSLGGLNNEQFF

v_gene: TRBV28
d_gene: NA
j_gene: TRBJ2-1
abundance: NA
CDR3nt: TGTGCCAGCGTCGGGGGGCAAGACAATGAGCAGTTCTTC
CDR3aa: CASVGGQDNEQFF

v_gene: TRBV7-9
d_gene: TRBD1
j_gene: TRBJ2-5
abundance: many
CDR3nt: TGTGCCAGCAGCGCAGGGACAGGGGACGACAGCGAGACCCAGTACTTC
CDR3aa: CASSAGTGDDSETQYF

v_gene: TRBV7-6
d_gene: NA
j_gene: TRBJ1-4
abundance: NA
CDR3nt: TGTGCCAGCAGCTTGACACCGGGACTCCTGACCTTT
CDR3aa: CASSLTPGLLTF

v_gene: TRBV9
d_gene: TRBD1
j_gene: TRBJ1-1
abundance: NA
CDR3nt: TGTGCCAGCAGCGTTAACAGGGGTGGGAACACTGAAGCTTTCTTT
CDR3aa: CASSVNRGGNTEAFF

v_gene: TRBV7-4
d_gene: TRBD1
j_gene: TRBJ2-7
abundance: many
CDR3nt: TGTGCCAGCACCTTGACAGGGTCGAGCTCCTACGAGCAGTACTTC
CDR3aa: CASTLTGSSSYEQYF

v_gene: TRBV7-2
d_gene: TRBD2
j_gene: TRBJ2-3
abundance: many
CDR3nt: TGTGCCAGCAGCTTCCCAAAGTGGGGGGGGACCCAAGACAGCACAGATACGCAGTATTTT
CDR3aa: CASSFPKWGGTQDSTDTQYF

v_gene: TRBV5-5
d_gene: NA
j_gene: TRBJ1-1
abundance: NA
CDR3nt: TGTGCCAGCAGCTTCAGGGTCGGGACTGAAGCTTTCTTT
CDR3aa: CASSFRVGTEAFF

v_gene: TRBV28
d_gene: NA
j_gene: TRBJ2-1
abundance: few
CDR3nt: TGTGCCAGCAGGCCTTACTCGGGGCGATCCTACAATGAGCAGTTCTTC
CDR3aa: CASRPYSGRSYNEQFF

v_gene: TRBV7-6
d_gene: NA
j_gene: TRBJ1-5
abundance: NA
CDR3nt: TGTGCCAGCAGCTTATTGGAGTCAGGTCAGCCCCAGCATTTT
CDR3aa: CASSLLESGQPQHF

v_gene: TRBV7-8
d_gene: TRBD2
j_gene: TRBJ2-5
abundance: NA
CDR3nt: TGTGCCAGCAGCTTAGCTCTAGCGGGGGCAGAGGGGGAGACCCAGTACTTC
CDR3aa: CASSLALAGAEGETQYF

v_gene: TRBV4-1
d_gene: NA
j_gene: TRBJ2-2
abundance: NA
CDR3nt: TGCGCCAGCAGCCAAGAGGGTGGGTACACCGGGGAGCTGTTTTTT
CDR3aa: CASSQEGGYTGELFF

v_gene: TRBV6-2/TRBV6-3
d_gene: NA
j_gene: TRBJ2-3
abundance: NA
CDR3nt: TGTGCCAGCACCCTAGGGGGGCGCGGCACAGATACGCAGTATTTT
CDR3aa: CASTLGGRGTDTQYF

v_gene: TRBV6-5
d_gene: NA
j_gene: TRBJ1-1
abundance: NA
CDR3nt: TGTGCCAGCAGTCCACCCCCAGGGATGGGACATGAAACTGAAGCTTTCTTT
CDR3aa: CASSPPPGMGHETEAFF

v_gene: TRBV6-1
d_gene: NA
j_gene: TRBJ1-5
abundance: NA
CDR3nt: TGTGCCAGCTCTTCGGGCCTCGCCTATAGCAATCAGCCCCAGCATTTT
CDR3aa: CASSSGLAYSNQPQHF

v_gene: TRBV4-1
d_gene: NA
j_gene: TRBJ1-2
abundance: NA
CDR3nt: TGCGCCAGCAGCCATACTGGGACGTCAGGCGATGGCTACACCTTC
CDR3aa: CASSHTGTSGDGYTF

v_gene: TRBV6-2/TRBV6-3
d_gene: TRBD1
j_gene: TRBJ1-1
abundance: few
CDR3nt: TGTGCCAGCAGTTACTCGATGGGACAGGGGGGAACTGAAGCTTTCTTT
CDR3aa: CASSYSMGQGGTEAFF

v_gene: TRBV7-4
d_gene: NA
j_gene: TRBJ1-4
abundance: once
CDR3nt: TGTGCCAGCAGCTTATCCGACAGTCACCCAACCTCTGAAAAACTGTTTTTT
CDR3aa: CASSLSDSHPTSEKLFF

v_gene: TRBV6-4
d_gene: NA
j_gene: TRBJ1-1
abundance: NA
CDR3nt: TGTGCCAGCAGTGACTCGCTCGGGGGGGGCACTGAAGCTTTCTTT
CDR3aa: CASSDSLGGGTEAFF

v_gene: TRBV7-6
d_gene: NA
j_gene: TRBJ1-2
abundance: few
CDR3nt: TGTGCCAGCAGCCCTGGATCCGGGATCTTATATGGCTACACCTTC
CDR3aa: CASSPGSGILYGYTF

v_gene: TRBV9
d_gene: TRBD1
j_gene: TRBJ1-2
abundance: NA
CDR3nt: TGTGCCAGCAGCGTAGGGGGGCAGGGGGACTATGGCTACACCTTC
CDR3aa: CASSVGGQGDYGYTF

v_gene: TRBV7-3
d_gene: NA
j_gene: TRBJ2-5
abundance: many
CDR3nt: TGTGCCAGCAGCTTAGGGGGCTCCTCCCTTGAGACCCAGTACTTC
CDR3aa: CASSLGGSSLETQYF

v_gene: TRBV10-3
d_gene: TRBD2
j_gene: TRBJ2-5
abundance: few
CDR3nt: TGTGCCATCAGTGAGTCAGTTCGCGGGGGGTTCGAGACCCAGTACTTC
CDR3aa: CAISESVRGGFETQYF